The text below deals with one T cell receptor (beta chain). This sample is part of a study of blood T cell repertoires in COVID-19. At the level of the study: PBMCs, B-cell-depleted T cells, or T cells were the source of the cDNA or gDNA that made up the material.

In the study's own analysis: Reference gene primer amplification gave nucleated cell count estimates. Only in-frame clones appear in the TCRdb table, and some are missing; sequencing was by immunoSEQ multiplex PCR. Clone size and V and J calls were adopted from that table, with D and trimming inferred from the DNA. The sample holds approximately 470,000 clones, 70% to 90% seen once. V shed 4 bases and J 4 bases; nucleotides not matched to a gene: 22. The V gene's germline CDR1 is SGHRS and CDR2 YFSETQ. This CDR3 region has 19 residues. The receptor was isolated from a human donor in a cohort sampled during active COVID-19. The sample consisted of peripheral blood. This chain connects TRBV5-1 to TRBJ1-1; 7 bases agree with TRBD1. This chain's CDR3 is CASSPRGQASRGFATEAFF. DNA for the CDR3: TGCGCCAGCAGCCCTCGAGGACAGGCATCCAGGGGGTTTGCCACTGAAGCTTTCTTT. The variable domain in full, with the rest retrieved from reference TRBV5-1 and TRBJ1-1, is KAGVTQTPRYLIKTRGQQVTLSCSPISGHRSVSWYQQTPGQGLQFLFEYFSETQRNKGNFPGRFSGRQFSNSRSEMNVSTLELGDSALYLCASSPRGQASRGFATEAFFGQGTRLTVV.